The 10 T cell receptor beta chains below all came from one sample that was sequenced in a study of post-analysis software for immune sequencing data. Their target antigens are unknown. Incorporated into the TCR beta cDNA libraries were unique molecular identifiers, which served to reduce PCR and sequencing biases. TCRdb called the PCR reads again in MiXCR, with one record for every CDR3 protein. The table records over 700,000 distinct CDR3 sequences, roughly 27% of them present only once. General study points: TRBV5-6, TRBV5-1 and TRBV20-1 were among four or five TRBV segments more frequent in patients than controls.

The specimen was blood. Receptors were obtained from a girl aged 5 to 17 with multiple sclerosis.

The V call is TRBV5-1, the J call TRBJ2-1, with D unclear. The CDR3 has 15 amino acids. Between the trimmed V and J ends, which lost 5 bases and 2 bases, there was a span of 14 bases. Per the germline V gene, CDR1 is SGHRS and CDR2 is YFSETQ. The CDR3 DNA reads TGCGCCAGCAGTATGGATGGGTGGACCTACAATGAGCAGTTCTTC. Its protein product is CASSMDGWTYNEQFF.

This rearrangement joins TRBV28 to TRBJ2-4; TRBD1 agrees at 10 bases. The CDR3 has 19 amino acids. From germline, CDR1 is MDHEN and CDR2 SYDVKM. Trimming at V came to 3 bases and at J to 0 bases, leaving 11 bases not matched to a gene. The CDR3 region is CASSFHGQGVLLAKNIQYF. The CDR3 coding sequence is TGTGCCAGCAGTTTCCACGGACAGGGGGTACTACTAGCCAAAAACATTCAGTACTTC. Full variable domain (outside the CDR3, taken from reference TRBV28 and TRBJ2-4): DVKVTQSSRYLVKRTGEKVFLECVQDMDHENMFWYRQDPGLGLRLIYFSYDVKMKEKGDIPEGYSVSREKKERFSLILESASTNQTSMYLCASSFHGQGVLLAKNIQYFGAGTRLSVL.

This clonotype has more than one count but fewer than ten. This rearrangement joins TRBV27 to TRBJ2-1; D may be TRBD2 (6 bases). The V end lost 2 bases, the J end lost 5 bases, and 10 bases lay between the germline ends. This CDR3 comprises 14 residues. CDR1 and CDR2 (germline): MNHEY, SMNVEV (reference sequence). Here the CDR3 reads CASSLGEVHNEQFF. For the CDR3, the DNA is TGTGCCAGCAGTTTAGGGGAGGTCCACAATGAGCAGTTCTTC.

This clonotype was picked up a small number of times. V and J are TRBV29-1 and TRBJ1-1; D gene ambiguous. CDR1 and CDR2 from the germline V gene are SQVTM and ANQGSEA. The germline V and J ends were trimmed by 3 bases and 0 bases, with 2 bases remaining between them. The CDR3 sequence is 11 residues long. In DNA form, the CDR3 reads TGCAGCGTTGAGTTGAACACTGAAGCTTTCTTT. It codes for CSVELNTEAFF.

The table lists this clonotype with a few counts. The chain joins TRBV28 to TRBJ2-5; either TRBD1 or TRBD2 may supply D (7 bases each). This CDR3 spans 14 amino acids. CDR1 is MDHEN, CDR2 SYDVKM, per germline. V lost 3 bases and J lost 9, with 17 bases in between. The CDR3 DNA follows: TGTGCCAGCAGTTTGAGGACAGGACGGGAGGCCCAGTACTTC. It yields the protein CASSLRTGREAQYF.

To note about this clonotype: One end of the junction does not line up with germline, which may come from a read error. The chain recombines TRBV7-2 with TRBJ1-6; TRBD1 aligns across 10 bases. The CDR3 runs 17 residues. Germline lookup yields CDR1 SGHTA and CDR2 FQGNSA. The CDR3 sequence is CASSLRGTGEGRSPRHF. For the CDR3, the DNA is TGTGCCAGCAGCTTACGGGGGACAGGGGAGGGAAGGTCACCCCGCCACTTT.

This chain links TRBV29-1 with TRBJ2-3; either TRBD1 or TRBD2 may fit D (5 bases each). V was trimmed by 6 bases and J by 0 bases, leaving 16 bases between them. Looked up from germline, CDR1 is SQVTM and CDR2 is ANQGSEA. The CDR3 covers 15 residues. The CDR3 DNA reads TGCAGCGTCACACCCAAGGGACGGAGCACAGATACGCAGTATTTT. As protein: CSVTPKGRSTDTQYF.

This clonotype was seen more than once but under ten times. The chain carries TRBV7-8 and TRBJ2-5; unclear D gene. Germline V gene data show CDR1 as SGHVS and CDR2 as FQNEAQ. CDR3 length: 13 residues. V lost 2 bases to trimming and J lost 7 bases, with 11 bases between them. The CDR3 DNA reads TGTGCCAGCAGCTTAAGTACCCCCGGGACCCAGTACTTC. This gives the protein CASSLSTPGTQYF.

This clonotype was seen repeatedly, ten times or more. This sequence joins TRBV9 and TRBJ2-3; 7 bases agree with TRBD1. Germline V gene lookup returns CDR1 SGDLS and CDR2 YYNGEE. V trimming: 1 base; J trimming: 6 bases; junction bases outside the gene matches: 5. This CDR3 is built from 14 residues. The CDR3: CASSVFPRGDTQYF. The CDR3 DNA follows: TGTGCCAGCAGCGTATTCCCCAGGGGGGATACGCAGTATTTT.

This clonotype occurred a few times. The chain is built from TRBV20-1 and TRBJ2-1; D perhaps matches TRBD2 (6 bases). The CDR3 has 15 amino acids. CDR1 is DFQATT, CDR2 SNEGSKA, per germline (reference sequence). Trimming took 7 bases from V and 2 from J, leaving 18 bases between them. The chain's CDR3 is CSVKPRDSPYNEQFF. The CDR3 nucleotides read TGCAGTGTAAAACCTCGGGACTCACCCTACAATGAGCAGTTCTTC.